Presented here are 20 T cell receptor beta chains from one specimen sequenced in a study of beta chain features in type 1 diabetes. Whole-study findings and limits: Patients with Type 1 diabetes showed moderately but significantly shorter TCRB CDR3s in all four CD4+ subsets.

The study reverse transcribed the entire isolated RNA, so it sequenced expressed TCRB transcripts. Sequencing used immunoSEQ multiplex PCR; TCRdb keeps in-frame clones, though not all of them. In the table there are roughly 250,000 clones, about 20% of which are singletons. These receptors have no known antigen. The material sequenced was naive CD4+ T cells from blood. These receptors were collected from a woman in her thirties or forties with type 1 diabetes.

This clone was observed a single time. V gene TRBV5-4 combines with J gene TRBJ1-6; 9 bases fit TRBD1. This CDR3 has 17 amino acids. Germline lookup yields CDR1 SGHNT and CDR2 YYREEE (reference sequence). Losses at the gene ends were 4 bases for V and 8 bases for J; bases not matched to a gene: 13. This CDR3 is CASSPGTGLGWDSPLHF. The DNA for the CDR3 is TGTGCCAGCAGCCCCGGGACAGGGCTAGGGTGGGATTCACCCCTCCACTTT.

V and J are TRBV4-1 and TRBJ2-2, with unresolved D. The CDR3 length is 13 residues. CDR1 is MGHRA and CDR2 is YSYEKL in the germline V gene. V was pared by 0 bases and J by 6 bases, with 5 bases between. For the CDR3, the DNA is TGCGCCAGCAGCCAAGAATCCTCCGGGGAGCTGTTTTTT. Its protein is CASSQESSGELFF.

In its sample, this clone was seen a few times. This chain links TRBV9 with TRBJ2-5; D gene uncertain. V gave up 4 bases and J gave up 0 bases, with 16 bases separating them. CDR3 length equals 16 residues. Germline V lookup: CDR1 SGDLS, CDR2 YYNGEE. In DNA, the CDR3 is TGTGCCAGCAGCCCCCATTGGTACTCGAACCAAGAGACCCAGTACTTC. Its protein is CASSPHWYSNQETQYF.

The V gene is TRBV29-1, the J gene TRBJ2-6; no clear D. CDR3 length: 13 amino acids. Germline values: CDR1 SQVTM, CDR2 ANQGSEA. In DNA form, the CDR3 reads TGCAGTGGTAGGAGCTCTGGGGCCAACGTCCTGACTTTC. Encoded protein: CSGRSSGANVLTF.

The chain links TRBV29-1 to TRBJ2-1, with 11 nucleotides matching TRBD2. The J segment lost 2 bases and the V segment lost 5 bases, leaving 5 bases of the junction unmatched. Per the germline V gene, CDR1 is SQVTM and CDR2 is ANQGSEA. CDR3 length equals 15 residues. CDR3 loop: CSVFRLAGPYNEQFF. The DNA for the CDR3 is TGCAGCGTTTTTCGACTAGCGGGGCCCTACAATGAGCAGTTCTTC.

The genes are TRBV2 and TRBJ1-2, with D unclear. Trimming took off 2 bases at V and 5 bases at J, with 12 bases between the two ends. The germline CDR1 and CDR2 sequences are SNHLY and FYNNEI. This CDR3 is built from 14 residues. The CDR3 loop is CASSEKAAKYGYTF. The CDR3, as DNA: TGTGCCAGCAGTGAAAAGGCAGCGAAATATGGCTACACCTTC.

The table lists this clone with a few counts. The rearrangement joins TRBV28 to TRBJ2-1, with 14 bases fitting TRBD2. The CDR3 totals 16 residues. Germline trimming cut 6 bases from V and 6 bases from J; bases unmatched to any gene: 7. CDR1 is MDHEN, CDR2 SYDVKM, per germline. CDR3 bases: TGTGCCAGCAGAACACAGGGACTAGCGGGGGCCAATGAGCAGTTCTTC. It is translated as CASRTQGLAGANEQFF.

This clone occurred a few times. The rearrangement uses TRBV7-2 and TRBJ1-3, with D maybe TRBD1 (6 bases). The CDR3 has 14 amino acids. The germline V gene has CDR1 SGHTA and CDR2 FQGNSA. The V gene lost 3 bases and the J gene lost 2 bases, with 8 bases spanning the gap. CDR3 loop: CASSFYRAGNTIYF. The CDR3 DNA sequence: TGTGCCAGCAGCTTTTACAGGGCTGGAAACACCATATATTTT.

This chain connects TRBV11-1 to TRBJ2-7; a possible D gene is TRBD1 (5 bases). This CDR3 spans 13 amino acids. Germline CDR1 reads SGHAT; CDR2 reads FQDESV (reference sequence). Trimming removed 3 bases from V and 6 bases from J, with 12 bases in between. This CDR3 reads CASSFPGPGEQYF. CDR3 coding DNA: TGTGCCAGCAGCTTCCCAGGGCCGGGCGAGCAGTACTTC. The variable domain in full, with the rest retrieved from reference TRBV11-1 and TRBJ2-7, is EAEVAQSPRYKITEKSQAVAFWCDPISGHATLYWYRQILGQGPELLVQFQDESVVDDSQLPKDRFSAERLKGVDSTLKIQPAELGDSAMYLCASSFPGPGEQYFGPGTRLTVT.

The chain carries TRBV6-5 and TRBJ2-1, with 8 nucleotides matching TRBD1. The CDR3 has 15 amino acids. From germline, CDR1 is MNHEY and CDR2 SVGAGI. Trimming cost V 5 bases and J 7 bases; bases outside gene matches: 10. The CDR3 region has the DNA TGTGCCAGCAGTCCCCGGACAGGGTATCCAAATGAGCAGTTCTTC. This translates into CASSPRTGYPNEQFF.

The CDR3, as DNA: TGTGCCAGCAGTGTTCAGGGTGGAAACACCATATATTTT. It codes for CASSVQGGNTIYF. The chain has TRBV25-1 and TRBJ1-3; D is perhaps TRBD1 (5 bases). Germline V CDR1 and CDR2: MGHDK, SYGVNS. The CDR3 has 13 residues. V was cut by 4 bases and J by 3 bases, with 7 bases left in between.

The chain uses TRBV15 and TRBJ1-5; D gene ambiguous. CDR1 LNHNV and CDR2 YYDKDF come from the germline V gene (reference sequence). This CDR3 has 18 residues. Between the trimmed V and J ends, which lost 2 bases and 2 bases, there was a span of 19 bases. The CDR3 coding sequence is TGTGCCACCAGCAGATTACTCGACCTACTCGGGGGCAATCAGCCCCAGCATTTT. Its translation: CATSRLLDLLGGNQPQHF.

The sample holds a few counts of this clone. The CDR3 here is CASSLDPRNNSPLHF. The CDR3 nucleotides are TGTGCCAGCAGCTTGGATCCCAGAAATAATTCACCCCTCCACTTT. This chain links TRBV5-5 with TRBJ1-6, with D hard to call. The CDR3 loop spans 15 amino acids. The V gene lost 0 bases and the J gene lost 5 bases, with 9 bases spanning the gap. Germline V gene lookup returns CDR1 SGHKS and CDR2 YYEKEE (reference sequence).

The table lists this clone with a few counts. The genes are TRBV29-1 and TRBJ1-1; D uncertain. CDR3 length: 11 amino acids. V gave up 7 bases and J gave up 6 bases, with 12 bases separating them. CDR1 and CDR2 from the germline V gene are SQVTM and ANQGSEA. CDR3 loop: CSANSPAEAFF. The CDR3 nucleotides read TGCAGCGCGAACAGTCCCGCTGAAGCTTTCTTT.

The DNA of the CDR3 is TGTGCCAGCAGCCCCGGGTGGAGGGCCGGTGAGCAGTTCTTC. Protein sequence: CASSPGWRAGEQFF. The genes are TRBV7-3 and TRBJ2-1; possible D gene TRBD2, 6 bases. V was cut by 5 bases and J by 9 bases, with 17 bases left in between. This CDR3 spans 14 amino acids. Germline CDR1 reads SGHTA; CDR2 reads FQGTGA. Based on the CDR3 plus reference TRBV7-3 and TRBJ2-1, the full variable domain is GAGVSQTPSNKVTEKGKYVELRCDPISGHTALYWYRQSLGQGPEFLIYFQGTGAADDSGLPNDRFFAVRPEGSVSTLKIQRTERGDSAVYLCASSPGWRAGEQFFGPGTRLTVL.

The V gene is TRBV7-3, the J gene TRBJ1-1; TRBD1 agrees at 7 bases. J lost 7 bases, V lost 5 bases, and 7 bases had no gene match. Germline CDR1 SGHTA, CDR2 FQGTGA. CDR3 size: 13 residues. CDR3: CASSPGTDLEAFF. The CDR3 coding sequence is TGTGCCAGCAGCCCCGGGACAGACCTTGAAGCTTTCTTT.

This clone has only a few counts. The chain uses TRBV4-3 and TRBJ2-3; 10 nucleotides agree with TRBD1. CDR3 length: 15 amino acids. The V segment lost 1 base and the J segment 2 bases; nucleotides outside the gene matches: 0. The germline gives CDR1 LGHNA, CDR2 YSLEER. CDR3 in amino acids: CASSQGQGATDTQYF. CDR3 DNA sequence: TGCGCCAGCAGCCAAGGACAGGGGGCCACAGATACGCAGTATTTT.

The chain is built from TRBV15 and TRBJ1-2; TRBD1 aligns across 9 bases. The germline V gene encodes CDR1 LNHNV and CDR2 YYDKDF (reference sequence). The CDR3 runs 17 residues. The V segment lost 0 bases and the J segment 4 bases; nucleotides outside the gene matches: 9. CDR3 nucleotide sequence: TGTGCCACCAGCAGAGATCCAGGGACAGGGCTACTCTATGGCTACACCTTC. Encoded protein: CATSRDPGTGLLYGYTF.

The chain is built from TRBV19 and TRBJ1-1; no firm D call. V lost 0 bases and J lost 2, with 10 bases in between. CDR3 length equals 15 residues. Germline V lookup: CDR1 LNHDA, CDR2 SQIVND (reference sequence). CDR3 DNA: TGTGCCAGTAGTATAGATCGAGGACTTAACACTGAAGCTTTCTTT. This codes for CASSIDRGLNTEAFF.

The chain carries TRBV30 and TRBJ2-7; possibly TRBD1 for D (5 bases). Germline CDR1 and CDR2: GTSNPN and SVGIG (reference sequence). The CDR3 runs to 11 residues. Here the CDR3 reads CACDRPGEQYF. For the CDR3, the DNA is TGTGCTTGCGACAGACCCGGAGAGCAGTACTTC.